The 11 T cell receptor beta chains below come from one sample, sequenced in a study of Graves' ophthalmopathy and Graves' hyperthyroidism. TCR beta CDR3 amplification used RNA transcripts. A first-round RT-PCR used HTBI primers, followed by a second-round multiplex PCR. TCRdb ran MiXCR on the multiplex PCR reads and lists one entry per CDR3 protein. The profile shows around 1,000,000 distinct CDR3 sequences, less than 45% of them singletons. The sample consisted of peripheral blood or thyroid tissue (not recorded which). The receptors shown here come from an adult man with Graves' hyperthyroidism.

This clonotype was seen once. With a much larger clone just one base away, this may be a read error. This chain connects TRBV20-1 to TRBJ1-1, with D possibly being TRBD1 (5 bases). Germline V lookup: CDR1 DFQATT, CDR2 SNEGSKA (reference sequence). The CDR3 extends over 11 amino acids. CDR3 sequence reads: CREVGDTEAFF. DNA for the CDR3: TGCAGGGAGGTGGGGGACACTGAAGCTTTCTTT.

The rearrangement joins TRBV6-5 to TRBJ2-5, with a tentative D call TRBD2 (7 bases). V was shortened by 2 bases and J by 5 bases, with 12 bases between the two germline ends. The CDR3 loop spans 14 amino acids. Germline CDR1 MNHEY, CDR2 SVGAGI. CDR3 nucleotides: TGTGCCAGCAGTTACCAAGGGGGGGCGGAGACCCAGTACTTC. Its translation: CASSYQGGAETQYF.

This clonotype showed up just a few times. The gene calls are TRBV19 and TRBJ1-5; weak D call: TRBD1 (6 bases). This CDR3 has 13 amino acids. Trimming took off 11 bases at V and 2 bases at J, with 13 bases between the two ends. Per the germline V gene, CDR1 is LNHDA and CDR2 is SQIVND (reference sequence). The CDR3 protein is CAGGQGGNQPQHF. For the CDR3, the DNA is TGTGCCGGGGGACAAGGGGGCAATCAGCCCCAGCATTTT.

Remarks on this clonotype: This could be a read error, since a much larger clone is one nucleotide away. The rearrangement links TRBV13 to TRBJ2-5; a possible D gene is TRBD2 (7 bases). Per germline, CDR1 PRHDT and CDR2 FYEKMQ (reference sequence). This CDR3 has 14 residues. CDR3 in amino acids: CAGSPRGGWETQYF. The CDR3 DNA sequence: TGTGCCGGCAGCCCACGCGGGGGCTGGGAGACCCAGTACTTC. The entire variable domain, with the rest obtained from reference TRBV13 and TRBJ2-5, is as follows: AAGVIQSPRHLIKEKRETATLKCYPIPRHDTVYWYQQGPGQDPQFLISFYEKMQSDKGSIPDRFSAQQFSDYHSELNMSSLELGDSALYFCAGSPRGGWETQYFGPGTRLLVL.

The rearrangement uses TRBV24-1 and TRBJ2-2; D not resolved. The CDR3 consists of 13 residues. Germline V gene data show CDR1 as KGHDR and CDR2 as SFDVKD. The V gene lost 3 bases and the J gene lost 7 bases, with 8 bases spanning the gap. The CDR3 loop is CATSDVGGGELFF. In DNA, the CDR3 is TGTGCCACCAGTGATGTGGGCGGCGGGGAGCTGTTTTTT.

To note about this clonotype: One end of the junction does not line up with germline, which may come from a read error. The CDR3 loop reads CASSLDLGTGELYF. The CDR3 bases are TGTGCCAGCAGCTTGGATTTGGGAACCGGGGAGCTGTACTTC. This chain joins TRBV7-2 and TRBJ2-7; possible D gene TRBD2, 5 bases. CDR1 SGHTA and CDR2 FQGNSA come from the germline V gene. The CDR3 covers 14 residues.

This clonotype was seen many times. The genes are TRBV7-8 and TRBJ2-5; 8 positions agree with TRBD1. Germline values: CDR1 SGHVS, CDR2 FQNEAQ. With 4 bases clipped from V and 2 bases from J, the junction kept 15 bases outside the gene matches. This CDR3 contains 18 residues. As DNA, the CDR3 is TGTGCCAGCAGCTACCATCGAAGGACAGGGCCGAGGCAAGAGACCCAGTACTTC. Its translation is CASSYHRRTGPRQETQYF.

This clonotype came up a few times. The chain employs TRBV4-1 and TRBJ1-3; D remains ambiguous. The CDR3 spans 17 residues. Trimming removed 1 base from V and 0 bases from J, with 13 bases in between. Looked up from germline, CDR1 is MGHRA and CDR2 is YSYEKL. The CDR3 reads CASSQAYSAGSGNTIYF. CDR3 nucleotide sequence: TGCGCCAGCAGCCAAGCTTATTCGGCAGGCTCTGGAAACACCATATATTTT.

The DNA for the CDR3 is TGTGCCAGCAGCTTTGTACAAGGCCCAATGAACACCATATATTTT. It specifies CASSFVQGPMNTIYF. The rearrangement joins TRBV7-9 to TRBJ1-3; the D is unclear. There are 15 residues in the CDR3. Trimming removed 3 bases from V and 7 bases from J, with 16 bases in between. The germline gives CDR1 SEHNR, CDR2 FQNEAQ (reference sequence).

This clonotype has ten or more counts. The V call is TRBV5-1, the J call TRBJ1-2; no reliable D call. CDR1 is SGHRS and CDR2 is YFSETQ in the germline V gene. This CDR3 is built from 14 residues. The V gene lost 4 bases and the J gene lost 0 bases, with 10 bases spanning the gap. CDR3 sequence: CASSRVGPNYGYTF. CDR3 nucleotides: TGCGCCAGCAGCAGAGTAGGGCCTAACTATGGCTACACCTTC. The full variable domain, in which reference TRBV5-1 and TRBJ1-2 provide the parts outside the CDR3, is KAGVTQTPRYLIKTRGQQVTLSCSPISGHRSVSWYQQTPGQGLQFLFEYFSETQRNKGNFPGRFSGRQFSNSRSEMNVSTLELGDSALYLCASSRVGPNYGYTFGSGTRLTVV.

The chain employs TRBV29-1 and TRBJ1-2; D unclear. Germline CDR1 SQVTM, CDR2 ANQGSEA. The CDR3 is 9 residues long. V was shortened by 5 bases and J by 7 bases, with 5 bases between the two germline ends. The CDR3 bases are TGCAGCGTTCTGGGTGGCTACACCTTC. Translation gives CSVLGGYTF.